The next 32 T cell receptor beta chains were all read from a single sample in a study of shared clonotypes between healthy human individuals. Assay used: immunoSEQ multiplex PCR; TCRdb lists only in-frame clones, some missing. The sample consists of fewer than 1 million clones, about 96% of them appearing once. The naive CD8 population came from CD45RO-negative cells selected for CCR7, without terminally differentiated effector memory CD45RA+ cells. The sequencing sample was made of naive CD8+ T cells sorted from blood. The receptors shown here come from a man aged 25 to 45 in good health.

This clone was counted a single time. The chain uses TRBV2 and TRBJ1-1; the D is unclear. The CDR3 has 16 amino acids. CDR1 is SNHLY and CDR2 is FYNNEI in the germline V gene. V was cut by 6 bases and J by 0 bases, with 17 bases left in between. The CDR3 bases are TGTGCCAGCAGGAATCGAGGGATCGCGATGAACACTGAAGCTTTCTTT. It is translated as CASRNRGIAMNTEAFF.

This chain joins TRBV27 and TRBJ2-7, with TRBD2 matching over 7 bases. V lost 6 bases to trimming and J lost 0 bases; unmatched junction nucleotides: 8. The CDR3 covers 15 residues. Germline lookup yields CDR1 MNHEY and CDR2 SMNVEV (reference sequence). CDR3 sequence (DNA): TGTGCCAGCAGCGTGGCGGGAGATTCCTCCTACGAGCAGTACTTC. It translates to CASSVAGDSSYEQYF.

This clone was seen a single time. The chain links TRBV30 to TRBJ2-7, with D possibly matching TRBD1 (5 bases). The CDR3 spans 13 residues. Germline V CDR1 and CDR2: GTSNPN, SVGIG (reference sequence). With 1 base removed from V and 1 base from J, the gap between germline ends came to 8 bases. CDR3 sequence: CAWSGRVSYEQYF. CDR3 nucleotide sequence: TGTGCCTGGAGTGGCAGGGTGTCCTACGAGCAGTACTTC.

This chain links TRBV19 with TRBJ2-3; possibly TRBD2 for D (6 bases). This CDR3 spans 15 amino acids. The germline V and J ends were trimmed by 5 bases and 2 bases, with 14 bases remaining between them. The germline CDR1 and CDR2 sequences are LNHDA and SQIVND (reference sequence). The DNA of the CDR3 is TGTGCCAGTAGTGCCCCTAGGGAGGACACAGATACGCAGTATTTT. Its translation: CASSAPREDTDTQYF.

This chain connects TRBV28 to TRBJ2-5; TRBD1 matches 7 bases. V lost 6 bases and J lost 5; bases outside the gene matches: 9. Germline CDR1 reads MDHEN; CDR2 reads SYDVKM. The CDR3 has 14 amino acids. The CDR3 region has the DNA TGTGCCAGCAGCAGTGGACAGGCCGACGAGACCCAGTACTTC. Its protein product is CASSSGQADETQYF. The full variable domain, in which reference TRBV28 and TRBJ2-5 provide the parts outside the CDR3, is DVKVTQSSRYLVKRTGEKVFLECVQDMDHENMFWYRQDPGLGLRLIYFSYDVKMKEKGDIPEGYSVSREKKERFSLILESASTNQTSMYLCASSSGQADETQYFGPGTRLLVL.

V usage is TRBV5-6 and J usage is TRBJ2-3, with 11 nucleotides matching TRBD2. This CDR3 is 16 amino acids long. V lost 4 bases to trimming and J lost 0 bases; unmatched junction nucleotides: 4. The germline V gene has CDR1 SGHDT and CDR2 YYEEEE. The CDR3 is CASSPGTSGSTDTQYF. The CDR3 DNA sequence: TGTGCCAGCAGCCCAGGGACTAGCGGTAGCACAGATACGCAGTATTTT.

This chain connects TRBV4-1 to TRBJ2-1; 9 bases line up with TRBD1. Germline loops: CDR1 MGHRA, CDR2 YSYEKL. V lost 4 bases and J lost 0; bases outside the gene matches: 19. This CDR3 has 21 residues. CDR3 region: CASSLGAGTGLLASSYNEQFF. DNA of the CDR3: TGCGCCAGCAGCCTTGGAGCCGGGACAGGGCTATTAGCGAGCTCCTACAATGAGCAGTTCTTC.

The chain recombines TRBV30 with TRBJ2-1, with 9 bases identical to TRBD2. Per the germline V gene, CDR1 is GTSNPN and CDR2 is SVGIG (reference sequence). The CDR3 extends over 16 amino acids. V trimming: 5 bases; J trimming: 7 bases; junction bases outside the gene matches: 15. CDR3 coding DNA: TGTGCCTGGGAGGACCTAACTAGCGGGTTTCGGAATGAGCAGTTCTTC. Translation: CAWEDLTSGFRNEQFF.

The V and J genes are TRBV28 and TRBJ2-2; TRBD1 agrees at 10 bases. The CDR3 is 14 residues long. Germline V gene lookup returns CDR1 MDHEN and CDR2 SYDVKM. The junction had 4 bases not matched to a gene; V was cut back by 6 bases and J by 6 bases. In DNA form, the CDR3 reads TGTGCCAGCAGCCATGGACAGGGGGCCGGGGAGCTGTTTTTT. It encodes CASSHGQGAGELFF.

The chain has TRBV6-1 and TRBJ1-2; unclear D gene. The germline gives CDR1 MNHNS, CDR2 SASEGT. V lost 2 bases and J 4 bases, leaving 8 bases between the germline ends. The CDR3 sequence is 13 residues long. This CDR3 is CASSELGIYGYTF. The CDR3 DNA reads TGTGCCAGCAGTGAATTAGGGATCTATGGCTACACCTTC.

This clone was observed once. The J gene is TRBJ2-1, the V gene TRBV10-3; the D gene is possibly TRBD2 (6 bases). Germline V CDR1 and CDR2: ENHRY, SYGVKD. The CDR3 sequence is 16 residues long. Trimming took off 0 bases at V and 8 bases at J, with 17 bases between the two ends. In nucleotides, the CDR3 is TGTGCCATCAGTGAGTCGGGGGGACTGGCGGGCGATGAGCAGTTCTTC. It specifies CAISESGGLAGDEQFF.

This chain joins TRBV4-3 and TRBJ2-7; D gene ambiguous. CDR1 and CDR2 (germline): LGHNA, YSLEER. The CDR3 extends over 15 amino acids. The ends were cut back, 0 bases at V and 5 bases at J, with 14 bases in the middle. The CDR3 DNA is TGCGCCAGCAGCCAAGATCGGAAGGTTTCGAACGAGCAGTACTTC. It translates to CASSQDRKVSNEQYF.

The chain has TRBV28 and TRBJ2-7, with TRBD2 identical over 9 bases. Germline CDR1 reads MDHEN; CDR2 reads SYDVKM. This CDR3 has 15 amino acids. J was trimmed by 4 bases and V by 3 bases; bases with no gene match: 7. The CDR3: CASSLGSGSQYEQYF. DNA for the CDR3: TGTGCCAGCAGTTTGGGTAGCGGGAGTCAGTACGAGCAGTACTTC.

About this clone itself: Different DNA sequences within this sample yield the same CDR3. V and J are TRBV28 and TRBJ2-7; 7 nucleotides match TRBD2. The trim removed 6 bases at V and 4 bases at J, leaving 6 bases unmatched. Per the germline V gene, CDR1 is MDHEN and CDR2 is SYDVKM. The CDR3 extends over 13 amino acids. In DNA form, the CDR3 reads TGTGCCAGCAGCCCGGGACTAATTTACGAGCAGTACTTC. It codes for CASSPGLIYEQYF. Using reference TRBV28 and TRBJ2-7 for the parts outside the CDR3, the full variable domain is DVKVTQSSRYLVKRTGEKVFLECVQDMDHENMFWYRQDPGLGLRLIYFSYDVKMKEKGDIPEGYSVSREKKERFSLILESASTNQTSMYLCASSPGLIYEQYFGPGTRLTVT.

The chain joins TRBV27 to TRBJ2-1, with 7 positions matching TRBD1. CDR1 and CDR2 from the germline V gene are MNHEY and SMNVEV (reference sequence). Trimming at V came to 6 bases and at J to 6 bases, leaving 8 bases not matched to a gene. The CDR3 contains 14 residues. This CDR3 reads CASSYTSGGNEQFF. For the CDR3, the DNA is TGTGCCAGCAGCTATACCTCAGGGGGCAATGAGCAGTTCTTC.

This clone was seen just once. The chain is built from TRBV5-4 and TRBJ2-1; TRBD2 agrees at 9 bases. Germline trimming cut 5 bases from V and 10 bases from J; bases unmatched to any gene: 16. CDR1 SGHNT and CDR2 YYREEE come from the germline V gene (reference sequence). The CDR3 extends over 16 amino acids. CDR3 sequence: CASRPWGGRAGDEQFF. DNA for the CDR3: TGTGCCAGCAGGCCGTGGGGCGGGAGGGCCGGAGACGAGCAGTTCTTC.

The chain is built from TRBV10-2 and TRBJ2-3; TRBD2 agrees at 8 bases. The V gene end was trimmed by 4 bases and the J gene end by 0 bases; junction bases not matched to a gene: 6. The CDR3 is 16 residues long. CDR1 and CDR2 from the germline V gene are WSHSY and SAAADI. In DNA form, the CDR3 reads TGCGCCAGCAGTGGGAGACTAGCGCCCAGCACAGATACGCAGTATTTT. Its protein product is CASSGRLAPSTDTQYF.

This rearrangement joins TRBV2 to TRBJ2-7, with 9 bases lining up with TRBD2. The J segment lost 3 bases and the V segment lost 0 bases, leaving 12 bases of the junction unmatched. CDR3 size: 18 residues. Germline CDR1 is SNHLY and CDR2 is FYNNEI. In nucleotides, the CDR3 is TGTGCCAGCAGTGAAGCGCTTGCCTTGACTAGCGGAATCTACGAGCAGTACTTC. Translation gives CASSEALALTSGIYEQYF.

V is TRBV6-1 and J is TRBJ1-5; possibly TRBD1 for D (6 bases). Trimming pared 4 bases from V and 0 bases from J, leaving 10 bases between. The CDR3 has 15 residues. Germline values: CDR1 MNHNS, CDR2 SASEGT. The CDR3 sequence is CASSVQGYSNQPQHF. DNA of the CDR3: TGTGCCAGCAGTGTACAGGGCTATAGCAATCAGCCCCAGCATTTT.

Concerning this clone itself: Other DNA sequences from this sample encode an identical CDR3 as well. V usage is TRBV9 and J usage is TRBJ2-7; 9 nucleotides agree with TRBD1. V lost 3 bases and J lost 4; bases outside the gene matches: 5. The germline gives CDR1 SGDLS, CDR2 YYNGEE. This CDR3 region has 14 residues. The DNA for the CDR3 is TGTGCCAGCAGCGCCCGGGACAGGGCGTACGAGCAGTACTTC. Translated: CASSARDRAYEQYF.

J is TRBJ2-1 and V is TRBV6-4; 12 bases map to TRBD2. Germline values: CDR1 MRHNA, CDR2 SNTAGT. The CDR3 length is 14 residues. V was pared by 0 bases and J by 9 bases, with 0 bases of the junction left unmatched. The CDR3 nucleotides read TGTGCCAGCAGTGACTCACTAGCGGGAGGTGAGCAGTTCTTC. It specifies CASSDSLAGGEQFF.

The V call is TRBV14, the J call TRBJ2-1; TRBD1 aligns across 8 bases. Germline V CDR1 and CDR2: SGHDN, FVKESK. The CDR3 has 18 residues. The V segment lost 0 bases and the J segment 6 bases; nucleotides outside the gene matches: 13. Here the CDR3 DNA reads TGTGCCAGCAGCCAAGATCCCCGAGACAGGGGATACGGCAATGAGCAGTTCTTC. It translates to CASSQDPRDRGYGNEQFF.

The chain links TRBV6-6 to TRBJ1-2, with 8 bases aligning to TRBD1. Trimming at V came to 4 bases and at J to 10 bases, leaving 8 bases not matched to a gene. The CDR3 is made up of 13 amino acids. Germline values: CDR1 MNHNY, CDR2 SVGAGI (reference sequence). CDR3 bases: TGTGCCAGCAGTTCCTCAGGGGGCGGCCTCTACACCTTC. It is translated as CASSSSGGGLYTF.

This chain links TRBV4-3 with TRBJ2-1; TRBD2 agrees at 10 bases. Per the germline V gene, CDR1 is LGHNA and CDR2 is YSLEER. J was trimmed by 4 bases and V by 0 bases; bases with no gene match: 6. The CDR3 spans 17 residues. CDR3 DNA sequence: TGCGCCAGCAGCCAAGACAGACTAGCGGGCTTATACAATGAGCAGTTCTTC. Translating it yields CASSQDRLAGLYNEQFF.

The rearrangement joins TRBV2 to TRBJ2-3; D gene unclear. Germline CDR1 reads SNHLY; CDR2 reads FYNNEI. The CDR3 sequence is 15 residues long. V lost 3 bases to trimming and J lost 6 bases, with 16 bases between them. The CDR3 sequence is CASSESAPHGDTQYF. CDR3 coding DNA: TGTGCCAGCAGTGAGAGTGCCCCCCACGGGGATACGCAGTATTTT.

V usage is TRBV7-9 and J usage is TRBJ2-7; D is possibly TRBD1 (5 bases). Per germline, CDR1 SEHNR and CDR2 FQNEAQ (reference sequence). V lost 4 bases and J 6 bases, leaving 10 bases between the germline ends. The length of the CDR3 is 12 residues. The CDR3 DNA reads TGTGCCAGCAGCTCCGACAGCACCGAGCAGTACTTC. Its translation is CASSSDSTEQYF.

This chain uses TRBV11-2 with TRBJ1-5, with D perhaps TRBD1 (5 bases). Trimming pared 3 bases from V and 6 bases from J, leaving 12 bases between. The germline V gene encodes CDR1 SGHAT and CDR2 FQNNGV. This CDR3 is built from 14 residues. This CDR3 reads CASSLSGALQPQHF. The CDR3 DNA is TGTGCCAGCAGCTTGAGTGGGGCCCTTCAGCCCCAGCATTTT.

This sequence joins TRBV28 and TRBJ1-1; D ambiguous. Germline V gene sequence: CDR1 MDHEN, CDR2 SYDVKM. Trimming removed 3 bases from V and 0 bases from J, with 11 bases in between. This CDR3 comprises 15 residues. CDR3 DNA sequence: TGTGCCAGCAGTTTTCGTGGGGAGGTGAACACTGAAGCTTTCTTT. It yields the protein CASSFRGEVNTEAFF.

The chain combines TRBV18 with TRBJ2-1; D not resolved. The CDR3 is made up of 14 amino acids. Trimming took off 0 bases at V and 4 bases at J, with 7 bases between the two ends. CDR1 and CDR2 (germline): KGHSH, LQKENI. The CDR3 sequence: CASSPPWMYNEQFF. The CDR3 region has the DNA TGTGCCAGCTCACCACCGTGGATGTACAATGAGCAGTTCTTC. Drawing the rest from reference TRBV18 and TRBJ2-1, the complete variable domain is NAGVMQNPRHLVRRRGQEARLRCSPMKGHSHVYWYRQLPEEGLKFMVYLQKENIIDESGMPKERFSAEFPKEGPSILRIQQVVRGDSAAYFCASSPPWMYNEQFFGPGTRLTVL.

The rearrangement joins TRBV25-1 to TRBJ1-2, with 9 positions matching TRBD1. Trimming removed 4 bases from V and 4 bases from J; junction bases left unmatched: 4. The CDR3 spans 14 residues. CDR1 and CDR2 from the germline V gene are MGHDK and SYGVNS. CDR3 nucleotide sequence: TGTGCCAGCAGTGGCCCGGGACAGGGCTATGGCTACACCTTC. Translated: CASSGPGQGYGYTF.

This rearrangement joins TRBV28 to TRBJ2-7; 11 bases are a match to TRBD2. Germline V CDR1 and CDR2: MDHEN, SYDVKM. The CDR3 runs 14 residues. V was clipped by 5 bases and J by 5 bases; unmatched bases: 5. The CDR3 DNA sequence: TGTGCCAGCAGTACTAGCGGGAGCACCAACGAGCAGTACTTC. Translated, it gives CASSTSGSTNEQYF.

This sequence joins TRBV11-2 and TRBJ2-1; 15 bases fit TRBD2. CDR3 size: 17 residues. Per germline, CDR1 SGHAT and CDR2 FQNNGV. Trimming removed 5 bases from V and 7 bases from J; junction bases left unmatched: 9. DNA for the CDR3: TGTGCCAGCAGCCCCTTCGGACTAGCGGGAGGGGAGAATGAGCAGTTCTTC. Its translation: CASSPFGLAGGENEQFF.